The sequence of this T cell receptor (beta chain) was determined in a study of cytomegalovirus exposure and HLA in healthy donors. Study context: Falling in the Caucasian-associated ancestry cluster were 81% of approximately 410 genotyped donors.

The CDR3 spans 14 residues. The germline V gene encodes CDR1 SQVTM and CDR2 ANQGSEA. V lost 7 bases, J lost 14 bases, and 21 bases stayed unmatched. The PCR was carried out with 60 Vbeta primers and 13 Jbeta primers. The method was immunoSEQ multiplex PCR; TCRdb's version includes in-frame clones alone and lacks a portion of them. The sample records about 140,000 clones, about 80% being singletons. Points from the study as a whole: Most CMV-associated TCR beta chains appeared HLA-restricted in a later analysis. When presence/absence was analysed, sequencing depth was taken to be roughly uniform across donors.

In regard to this clone: Its antigen is unidentified.

Sequenced sample: PBMCs. This sequence joins TRBV29-1 and TRBJ2-3; 7 bases align to TRBD1. The clonotype was recovered from a male donor in good health and CMV-seronegative. CDR3 amino acids: CSDVSHIGTVPPYF. The CDR3 region has the DNA TGCAGCGATGTTTCGCATATCGGGACAGTCCCCCCGTATTTT.